This entry lists 17 T cell receptor beta chains sequenced from one sample in a study of cytomegalovirus exposure and HLA in healthy donors. The assay was immunoSEQ multiplex PCR, and TCRdb's table has in-frame clones only and misses some. The sample consists of around 300,000 clones, 80% to 90% of them appearing once. The sample comprised PBMCs. These TCRs come from a woman under 30 in good health and CMV-seronegative.

The chain couples TRBV6-1 to TRBJ1-2, with D uncertain. V was trimmed by 6 bases and J by 2 bases, leaving 10 bases between them. The CDR3 has 13 amino acids. Germline V gives CDR1 MNHNS, CDR2 SASEGT. This CDR3 is CASRAGVNYGYTF. DNA for the CDR3: TGTGCCAGCAGGGCGGGAGTAAACTATGGCTACACCTTC.

As regards this clone: Mismatch with germline at one junction end may stem from a read error. V gene TRBV7-7 combines with J gene TRBJ2-2, with 9 bases matching TRBD2. Germline V gene lookup returns CDR1 SSHAT and CDR2 FNYEAQ (reference sequence). CDR3 length: 17 residues. CDR3 bases: TGTGCTAGCAGCTTAGCTCCGGGACTAGCTTACACCGGGGAGCTGTTTTTT. As protein: CASSLAPGLAYTGELFF.

V and J are TRBV28 and TRBJ1-5; 11 nucleotides align to TRBD1. Germline values: CDR1 MDHEN, CDR2 SYDVKM. The CDR3 sequence is 14 residues long. The trim removed 2 bases at V and 6 bases at J, leaving 0 bases unmatched. CDR3 in amino acids: CASSLGQGAQPQHF. For the CDR3, the DNA is TGTGCCAGCAGTTTAGGACAGGGGGCTCAGCCCCAGCATTTT.

The chain is built from TRBV11-2 and TRBJ2-3; D call uncertain. From germline, CDR1 is SGHAT and CDR2 FQNNGV. CDR3 size: 12 residues. V was cut by 1 base and J by 6 bases, with 5 bases left in between. DNA for the CDR3: TGTGCCAGCAGCTTAGTTCCGGATACGCAGTATTTT. The encoded protein is CASSLVPDTQYF.

Here the CDR3 reads CASSSPTSGNTGELFF. The CDR3 bases are TGTGCCAGCAGTTCCCCGACTAGCGGGAACACCGGGGAGCTGTTTTTT. The chain employs TRBV27 and TRBJ2-2, with TRBD2 matching 9 bases. The length of the CDR3 is 16 residues. In germline, CDR1 is MNHEY, CDR2 SMNVEV (reference sequence). With 4 bases clipped from V and 1 base from J, the junction kept 4 bases outside the gene matches.

The V and J genes are TRBV29-1 and TRBJ2-7; 8 nucleotides align to TRBD1. This CDR3 is built from 13 residues. Germline V gene lookup returns CDR1 SQVTM and CDR2 ANQGSEA. V lost 7 bases, J lost 2 bases, and 7 bases stayed unmatched. The CDR3 DNA reads TGCAGCGGAGGACAGGGTTTAACCTACGAGCAGTACTTC. It specifies CSGGQGLTYEQYF.

The J gene is TRBJ2-5, the V gene TRBV29-1; D gene unclear. This CDR3 spans 13 amino acids. V was cut by 6 bases and J by 5 bases, with 16 bases left in between. Germline CDR1 and CDR2: SQVTM and ANQGSEA. The CDR3 is CSVPNTWRETQYF. CDR3 bases: TGCAGCGTCCCTAATACATGGCGGGAGACCCAGTACTTC.

V and J are TRBV29-1 and TRBJ1-4, with TRBD1 matching over 10 bases. After removal of 4 bases from V and 5 bases from J, the junction contained 1 base not matched to a gene. The CDR3 contains 13 residues. The germline V gene encodes CDR1 SQVTM and CDR2 ANQGSEA. CDR3: CSVGTGGNEKLFF. In DNA, the CDR3 is TGCAGCGTTGGGACAGGGGGGAATGAAAAACTGTTTTTT.

CDR3 sequence reads: CSVDLGGNTGELFF. In nucleotides, the CDR3 is TGCAGCGTTGATCTCGGGGGAAACACCGGGGAGCTGTTTTTT. This chain links TRBV29-1 with TRBJ2-2, with a weak D call TRBD2 (6 bases). Looked up from germline, CDR1 is SQVTM and CDR2 is ANQGSEA. The CDR3 runs 14 residues. Trimming left V 3 bases short and J 2 bases short, with 10 bases between.

The chain is built from TRBV29-1 and TRBJ2-5; 15 bases agree with TRBD2. V was pared by 0 bases and J by 5 bases, with 7 bases of the junction left unmatched. The CDR3 sequence is 17 residues long. Germline-derived CDR1 and CDR2 are SQVTM and ANQGSEA. CDR3 sequence: CSVEEWGTSGRRETQYF. For the CDR3, the DNA is TGCAGCGTTGAAGAGTGGGGGACTAGCGGGAGGCGGGAGACCCAGTACTTC.

The genes are TRBV5-1 and TRBJ2-7; 9 nucleotides agree with TRBD1. CDR3 length: 18 amino acids. J gave up 2 bases and V 4 bases, and 16 bases lay outside the gene matches. Germline-derived CDR1 and CDR2 are SGHRS and YFSETQ. The CDR3 nucleotides are TGCGCCAGCAGCCCCAAAAAAACACAGGGGGCGCCCCCCTACGAGCAGTACTTC. Its protein product is CASSPKKTQGAPPYEQYF.

V is TRBV5-6 and J is TRBJ1-2; 9 positions match TRBD1. J gave up 4 bases and V 0 bases, and 7 bases lay outside the gene matches. This CDR3 comprises 16 residues. Germline V CDR1 and CDR2: SGHDT, YYEEEE. Written as DNA, the CDR3 is TGTGCCAGCAGCTTGGAAGGGACAGGGCTTTTCTATGGCTACACCTTC. It codes for CASSLEGTGLFYGYTF.

This chain joins TRBV4-1 and TRBJ1-5; 7 bases fit TRBD1. Germline V gene sequence: CDR1 MGHRA, CDR2 YSYEKL. The junction had 2 bases not matched to a gene; V was cut back by 0 bases and J by 6 bases. The length of the CDR3 is 14 residues. The CDR3 spells CASSQEKGAQPQHF. Written as DNA, the CDR3 is TGCGCCAGCAGCCAAGAGAAGGGGGCTCAGCCCCAGCATTTT.

This clone appeared a few times. The chain employs TRBV7-6 and TRBJ2-1; no clear D. This CDR3 is 14 amino acids long. The germline V and J ends were trimmed by 5 bases and 1 base, with 9 bases remaining between them. CDR1 SGHVS and CDR2 FNYEAQ come from the germline V gene. The CDR3 region has the DNA TGTGCCAGCAGCCCTCAGTGGTCCTACAATGAGCAGTTCTTC. Residues: CASSPQWSYNEQFF.

The rearrangement uses TRBV12-5 and TRBJ1-2; 9 bases agree with TRBD1. This CDR3 has 13 amino acids. J gave up 5 bases and V 7 bases, and 5 bases lay outside the gene matches. Germline assignment: CDR1 LGHNT and CDR2 FRNRAP. As DNA, the CDR3 is TGTGCTAGTGCCCCGGGACAGGGATATGGCTACACCTTC. Translation: CASAPGQGYGYTF.

The chain joins TRBV29-1 to TRBJ2-7; no firm D call. V lost 6 bases, J lost 3 bases, and 6 bases lay in between. CDR3 size: 10 residues. The germline gives CDR1 SQVTM, CDR2 ANQGSEA. CDR3 in DNA: TGCAGCGTCTTTAACTACGAGCAGTACTTC. Its protein is CSVFNYEQYF.

This chain links TRBV7-9 with TRBJ1-5, with TRBD1 identical over 9 bases. This CDR3 has 15 amino acids. Trimming at V came to 10 bases and at J to 0 bases, leaving 7 bases not matched to a gene. CDR1 and CDR2 from the germline V gene are SEHNR and FQNEAQ (reference sequence). As DNA, the CDR3 is TGTGCCACAGGGACAGGGCCAAATAGCAATCAGCCCCAGCATTTT. This gives the protein CATGTGPNSNQPQHF.